The source of this TCR beta chain is a study of T-cell reconstitution after alpha-beta-depleted transplantation in children. Preparation of the TCRbeta library involved a method that used unique molecular identifiers. One entry per CDR3 protein, called by TCRdb with MiXCR from the PCR reads. The table shows approximately 350,000 distinct CDR3 sequences, with about 16% occurring only once. The germline V gene has CDR1 SGHTA and CDR2 FQGNSA. The ends lost 3 bases at V and 12 bases at J; junction bases unmatched: 7. CDR3 length: 15 amino acids. This clonotype was found a few times. The J gene is TRBJ2-1, the V gene TRBV7-2; 14 bases map to TRBD2. The source of this sequence is a male patient aged 2 to 9 who had a stem cell transplant for acute lymphoblastic leukemia, so the T cells may come from the graft donor. Specimen: PBMCs, mostly from graft donor cells, collected 360 days after TCRalphabeta/CD19-depleted stem cell transplant. Here the CDR3 DNA reads TGTGCCAGCAGCTTCCTGGGACTAGCGGGAGAAGTGCAGTTCTTC. Translated: CASSFLGLAGEVQFF.